Below are 24 T cell receptor beta chains sequenced from a single sample in a study of blood T cell repertoires in COVID-19. TCRdb's copy holds only in-frame clones and misses some; the assay was immunoSEQ multiplex PCR. The data show roughly 180,000 clones, about 85% seen once. Sequences were obtained from peripheral blood. The source of these receptors is a man aged 60 to 69 who had recovered from COVID-19.

The V and J genes are TRBV9 and TRBJ2-3; D remains ambiguous. The CDR3 is 15 amino acids. Germline V gene data show CDR1 as SGDLS and CDR2 as YYNGEE. Deletions cut 0 bases from V and 2 bases from J, with 10 bases between. This chain's CDR3 is CASSVDRRPTDTQYF. The CDR3 DNA is TGTGCCAGCAGCGTAGATCGGCGGCCCACAGATACGCAGTATTTT.

The chain has TRBV11-2 and TRBJ2-2; no clear D gene. CDR3 size: 12 residues. Trimming stripped 5 bases from V and 7 bases from J, with 8 bases between. Germline V gene sequence: CDR1 SGHAT, CDR2 FQNNGV. CDR3 in DNA: TGTGCCAGCAGCCCCAGGTTCGGGGAGCTGTTTTTT. Translation: CASSPRFGELFF.

The V gene is TRBV29-1, the J gene TRBJ2-7; maybe TRBD2 (6 bases). In germline, CDR1 is SQVTM, CDR2 ANQGSEA. Trimming took off 8 bases at V and 6 bases at J, with 20 bases between the two ends. The CDR3 contains 13 residues. For the CDR3, the DNA is TGCAGCACCATTTTCGGGGGTGAGGGCGAGCAGTACTTC. As protein: CSTIFGGEGEQYF.

The CDR3 DNA reads as TGTGCCAGCCGCGCAGGGATAGGGGCAGATACGCAGTATTTT. Encoded protein: CASRAGIGADTQYF. The chain has TRBV6-5 and TRBJ2-3; a possible D gene is TRBD1 (5 bases). V lost 8 bases and J 4 bases, leaving 16 bases between the germline ends. Germline V CDR1 and CDR2: MNHEY, SVGAGI. The CDR3 contains 14 residues.

This chain connects TRBV5-1 to TRBJ2-6; unclear D gene. CDR1 and CDR2 (germline): SGHRS, YFSETQ. Trimming took off 1 base at V and 0 bases at J, with 5 bases between the two ends. CDR3 size: 15 residues. The CDR3 DNA reads as TGCGCCAGCAGCTTGTCCGGCTCTGGGGCCAACGTCCTGACTTTC. Translated: CASSLSGSGANVLTF.

The chain has TRBV5-1 and TRBJ2-6; D possibly corresponds to TRBD2 (6 bases). In germline, CDR1 is SGHRS, CDR2 YFSETQ. Trimming pared 6 bases from V and 4 bases from J, leaving 17 bases between. CDR3 size: 16 residues. The CDR3 sequence: CASNRRGLGGANVLTF. For the CDR3, the DNA is TGCGCCAGCAATCGGAGGGGCCTGGGCGGGGCCAACGTCCTGACTTTC.

The chain uses TRBV3-1 (or the pseudogene TRBV3-2) and TRBJ1-2, with TRBD1 identical over 7 bases. From germline, CDR1 is LGHDT and CDR2 YNNKEL (reference sequence). Germline trimming cut 4 bases from V and 6 bases from J; bases unmatched to any gene: 5. This CDR3 is 13 amino acids long. The CDR3 reads CASSPGQVHGYTF. The CDR3 region has the DNA TGTGCCAGCAGCCCTGGACAGGTGCATGGCTACACCTTC.

The chain uses TRBV19 and TRBJ1-5, with a tentative D call TRBD1 (5 bases). This CDR3 is 14 amino acids long. Germline CDR1 and CDR2: LNHDA and SQIVND (reference sequence). Trimming pared 7 bases from V and 3 bases from J, leaving 13 bases between. CDR3 DNA sequence: TGTGCCAGTAACCGGGGGATCCCCAATCAGCCCCAGCATTTT. Its translation: CASNRGIPNQPQHF. The variable domain in full, with the rest retrieved from reference TRBV19 and TRBJ1-5, is DGGITQSPKYLFRKEGQNVTLSCEQNLNHDAMYWYRQDPGQGLRLIYYSQIVNDFQKGDIAEGYSVSREKKESFPLTVTSAQKNPTAFYLCASNRGIPNQPQHFGDGTRLSIL.

The chain combines TRBV6-5 with TRBJ2-7; 10 bases are shared with TRBD1. Germline loops: CDR1 MNHEY, CDR2 SVGAGI. This CDR3 region has 15 residues. V was clipped by 1 base and J by 2 bases; unmatched bases: 2. The CDR3 DNA follows: TGTGCCAGCAGTTACTACGGGACAGGGGCCTACGAGCAGTACTTC. It specifies CASSYYGTGAYEQYF.

The V and J genes are TRBV24-1 and TRBJ2-1; no firm D call. V was pared by 4 bases and J by 3 bases, with 6 bases between. The CDR3 is 13 residues long. Germline CDR1 is KGHDR and CDR2 is SFDVKD. CDR3 sequence reads: CATSESSYNEQFF. The CDR3 DNA follows: TGTGCCACCAGTGAGAGTAGCTACAATGAGCAGTTCTTC.

J is TRBJ2-3 and V is TRBV2; 11 nucleotides align to TRBD2. Germline V CDR1 and CDR2: SNHLY, FYNNEI. The CDR3 loop spans 15 amino acids. J was trimmed by 5 bases and V by 5 bases; bases with no gene match: 6. CDR3 DNA sequence: TGTGCCAGCAGTAAACTAGCGGGGGCTAAAGATACGCAGTATTTT. This codes for CASSKLAGAKDTQYF.

The rearrangement links TRBV7-9 to TRBJ2-7, with D possibly TRBD1 on 6 matching bases. With 5 bases removed from V and 2 bases from J, the gap between germline ends came to 13 bases. This CDR3 contains 14 residues. In germline, CDR1 is SEHNR, CDR2 FQNEAQ (reference sequence). In DNA, the CDR3 is TGTGCCAGCAGCCCCCGGACAGCAGCCTACGAGCAGTACTTC. Translated, it gives CASSPRTAAYEQYF.

This clone turned up a few times. The chain employs TRBV6-2 or TRBV6-3 and TRBJ1-5; no clear D. V was shortened by 5 bases and J by 0 bases, with 14 bases between the two germline ends. Germline V gives CDR1 MNHEY, CDR2 SVGEGT. The CDR3 loop spans 16 amino acids. The CDR3 sequence is CASSTRGLLSNQPQHF. The CDR3 DNA follows: TGTGCCAGCAGTACCCGAGGTCTTCTTAGCAATCAGCCCCAGCATTTT.

This chain links TRBV29-1 with TRBJ1-2, with 10 bases identical to TRBD1. Per the germline V gene, CDR1 is SQVTM and CDR2 is ANQGSEA. The length of the CDR3 is 13 residues. V lost 6 bases and J lost 7; bases outside the gene matches: 8. The CDR3 DNA sequence: TGCAGCGTGCAAAAGGGGACAGGGGCTGGCTACACCTTC. Amino acids: CSVQKGTGAGYTF.

In its sample, this clone was seen a few times. Other DNA sequences of this sample code for an identical CDR3. The V gene is TRBV7-3, the J gene TRBJ2-3; D is ambiguous. V lost 2 bases to trimming and J lost 1 base, with 10 bases between them. This CDR3 is 15 amino acids long. Germline V CDR1 and CDR2: SGHTA, FQGTGA. CDR3 residues: CASSLSPGRTDTQYF. In nucleotides, the CDR3 is TGTGCCAGCAGCTTATCTCCAGGTCGCACAGATACGCAGTATTTT.

The V gene is TRBV19, the J gene TRBJ2-7; 8 nucleotides align to TRBD1. The germline V gene encodes CDR1 LNHDA and CDR2 SQIVND (reference sequence). The CDR3 has 14 amino acids. After removal of 3 bases from V and 2 bases from J, the junction contained 3 bases not matched to a gene. CDR3 sequence reads: CASSIGQGAYEQYF. The CDR3 region has the DNA TGTGCCAGTAGTATTGGACAGGGCGCCTACGAGCAGTACTTC.

CDR3 DNA: TGTGCCAGCAGTTACTCGACAAGACGGACGAACACCGGGGAGCTGTTTTTT. Its translation: CASSYSTRRTNTGELFF. The rearrangement uses TRBV6-2 or TRBV6-3 and TRBJ2-2; D remains unclear. Germline assignment: CDR1 MNHEY and CDR2 SVGEGT. This CDR3 is built from 17 residues. The ends were cut back, 0 bases at V and 0 bases at J, with 11 bases in the middle.

CDR3 protein: CASSIQGENTEAFF. DNA of the CDR3: TGTGCCAGCAGTATACAGGGAGAAAACACTGAAGCTTTCTTT. This rearrangement joins TRBV7-3 to TRBJ1-1; perhaps TRBD1 as D (6 bases). Germline V gene data show CDR1 as SGHTA and CDR2 as FQGTGA. This CDR3 is built from 14 residues. V was cut by 6 bases and J by 2 bases, with 13 bases left in between.

V is TRBV4-1 and J is TRBJ2-1; maybe TRBD1 (5 bases). Germline V CDR1 and CDR2: MGHRA, YSYEKL. V lost 4 bases and J 13 bases, leaving 17 bases between the germline ends. The CDR3 extends over 13 amino acids. CDR3 in DNA: TGCGCCAGCAGCCCCGAAGGCAGGGTACTTCAGTTCTTC. As protein: CASSPEGRVLQFF.

V and J are TRBV7-2 and TRBJ1-5, with TRBD1 matching 9 bases. CDR3 length equals 17 residues. Germline V lookup: CDR1 SGHTA, CDR2 FQGNSA. V was pared by 4 bases and J by 0 bases, with 7 bases of the junction left unmatched. CDR3 in DNA: TGTGCCAGCAGCTCCCAGACAGGGGGGCTTAGCAATCAGCCCCAGCATTTT. Protein sequence: CASSSQTGGLSNQPQHF.

The chain combines TRBV7-2 with TRBJ2-3, with D possibly TRBD1 on 6 matching bases. Germline CDR1 is SGHTA and CDR2 is FQGNSA. The CDR3 totals 14 residues. The V end lost 10 bases, the J end lost 4 bases, and 18 bases lay between the germline ends. CDR3: CATKNAGVSDTQYF. DNA of the CDR3: TGTGCCACCAAGAACGCAGGGGTATCAGATACGCAGTATTTT. The full variable domain, in which reference TRBV7-2 and TRBJ2-3 provide the parts outside the CDR3, is GAGVSQSPSNKVTEKGKDVELRCDPISGHTALYWYRQSLGQGLEFLIYFQGNSAPDKSGLPSDRFSAERTGGSVSTLTIQRTQQEDSAVYLCATKNAGVSDTQYFGPGTRLTVL.

The CDR3 DNA reads as TGTGCCAGCGGAGGACCCCCGGGTTTCCACGAGCAGTACTTC. Protein: CASGGPPGFHEQYF. The chain uses TRBV7-8 and TRBJ2-7; TRBD2 is a possible D gene (5 bases). V was trimmed by 8 bases and J by 5 bases, leaving 19 bases between them. This CDR3 is built from 14 residues. Germline loops: CDR1 SGHVS, CDR2 FQNEAQ.

The genes are TRBV12-5 and TRBJ2-3; 7 bases are shared with TRBD1. Per the germline V gene, CDR1 is LGHNT and CDR2 is FRNRAP. The CDR3 covers 14 residues. The junction had 5 bases not matched to a gene; V was cut back by 4 bases and J by 4 bases. The CDR3 DNA reads TGTGCTAGTGGTTCTGACAGGGCTTCAGATACGCAGTATTTT. Amino acids: CASGSDRASDTQYF.

The V call is TRBV19, the J call TRBJ1-5; perhaps TRBD1 as D (5 bases). There are 13 residues in the CDR3. V was pared by 0 bases and J by 15 bases, with 15 bases between. Germline-derived CDR1 and CDR2 are LNHDA and SQIVND (reference sequence). The CDR3 loop reads CASSIDRAGGWHF. The CDR3 coding sequence is TGTGCCAGTAGTATAGACAGGGCTGGTGGATGGCATTTT.